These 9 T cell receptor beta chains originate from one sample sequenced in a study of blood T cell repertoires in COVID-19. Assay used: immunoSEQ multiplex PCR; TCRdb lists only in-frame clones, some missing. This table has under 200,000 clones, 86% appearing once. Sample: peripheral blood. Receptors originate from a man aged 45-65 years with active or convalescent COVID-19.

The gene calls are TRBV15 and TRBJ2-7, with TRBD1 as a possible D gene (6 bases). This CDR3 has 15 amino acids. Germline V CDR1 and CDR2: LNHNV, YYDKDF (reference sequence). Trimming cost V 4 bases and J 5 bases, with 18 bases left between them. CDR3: CATSKLSGHSNEQYF. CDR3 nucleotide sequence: TGTGCCACCAGCAAACTCTCGGGACATTCAAACGAGCAGTACTTC.

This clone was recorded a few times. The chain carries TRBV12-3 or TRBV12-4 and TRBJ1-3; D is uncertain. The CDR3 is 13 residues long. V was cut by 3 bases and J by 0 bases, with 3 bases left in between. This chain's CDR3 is CASSLSSGNTIYF. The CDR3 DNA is TGTGCCAGCAGTTTGAGCTCTGGAAACACCATATATTTT.

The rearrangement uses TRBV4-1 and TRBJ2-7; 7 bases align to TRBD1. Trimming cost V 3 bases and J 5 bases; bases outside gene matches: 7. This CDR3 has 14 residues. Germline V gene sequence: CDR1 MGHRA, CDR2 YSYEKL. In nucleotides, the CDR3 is TGCGCCAGCAGCCAGCAATGGACAGGAGACGAGCAGTACTTC. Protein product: CASSQQWTGDEQYF.

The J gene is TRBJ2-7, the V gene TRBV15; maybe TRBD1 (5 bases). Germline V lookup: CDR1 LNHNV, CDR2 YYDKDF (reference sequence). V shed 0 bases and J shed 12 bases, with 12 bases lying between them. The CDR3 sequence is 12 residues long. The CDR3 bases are TGTGCCACCAGCAGAGATAGGGGAAGGCGGTACTTC. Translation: CATSRDRGRRYF.

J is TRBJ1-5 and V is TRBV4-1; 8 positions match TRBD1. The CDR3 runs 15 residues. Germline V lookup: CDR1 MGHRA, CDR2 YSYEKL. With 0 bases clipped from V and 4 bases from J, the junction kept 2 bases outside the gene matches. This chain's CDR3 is CASSQEDRANQPQHF. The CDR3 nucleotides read TGCGCCAGCAGCCAAGAGGACAGGGCTAATCAGCCCCAGCATTTT.

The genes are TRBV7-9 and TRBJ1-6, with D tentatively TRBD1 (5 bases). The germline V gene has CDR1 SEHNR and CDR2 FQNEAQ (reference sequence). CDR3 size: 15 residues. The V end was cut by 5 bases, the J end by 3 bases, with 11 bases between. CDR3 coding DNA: TGTGCCAGCAGCGAGACAGACCACTATAATTCACCCCTCCACTTT. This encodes CASSETDHYNSPLHF. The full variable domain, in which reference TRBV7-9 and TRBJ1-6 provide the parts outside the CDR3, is DTGVSQNPRHKITKRGQNVTFRCDPISEHNRLYWYRQTLGQGPEFLTYFQNEAQLEKSRLLSDRFSAERPKGSFSTLEIQRTEQGDSAMYLCASSETDHYNSPLHFGNGTRLTVT.

As DNA, the CDR3 is TGTGCCAGCAGTTTAATGGGGGCGGGCTACACCTTC. Protein product: CASSLMGAGYTF. The chain recombines TRBV12-3 or TRBV12-4 with TRBJ1-2; D is possibly TRBD1 (6 bases). The CDR3 is 12 residues long. Trimming removed 2 bases from V and 8 bases from J, with 9 bases in between.

This CDR3 reads CASSFFGSGCSYEQYF. The CDR3 DNA sequence: TGTGCCAGTAGTTTCTTCGGCTCAGGATGTTCCTACGAGCAGTACTTC. V gene TRBV19 combines with J gene TRBJ2-7; D uncertain. With 5 bases removed from V and 1 base from J, the gap between germline ends came to 18 bases. Germline values: CDR1 LNHDA, CDR2 SQIVND (reference sequence). CDR3 length equals 16 residues.

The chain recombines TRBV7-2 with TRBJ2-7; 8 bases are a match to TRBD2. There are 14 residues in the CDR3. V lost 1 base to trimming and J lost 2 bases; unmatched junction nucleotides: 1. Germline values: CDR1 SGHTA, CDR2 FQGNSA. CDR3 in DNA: TGTGCCAGCAGCTTAGGTAGCGGGACCTACGAGCAGTACTTC. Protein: CASSLGSGTYEQYF.